The T cell receptor (beta chain) under discussion was sequenced for a study of CD8+CD57+ T cells in acquired aplastic anemia. Broader study findings: Sharing between patients and controls was observed for twenty-nine CD8+ CDR3 sequences.

Regarding this clonotype: Antigen: not known.

The sequenced patients had an expansion of CD8+CD57+ cells seen by flow cytometry. It was genomic DNA that served as the template for profiling TCR beta VDJ and CDR3. TCRdb reprocessed the reads via MiXCR and lists one record per CDR3 protein. The profile shows 150,000 to 200,000 distinct CDR3 sequences, around 50% of them singletons. Sequences were obtained from sorted CD4+, CD8+, or CD8+CD57+ T cells (not recorded which) from PBMCs. The sequence came from a human donor with aplastic anemia.

The chain's CDR3 is CATSRVDSYEQYF. The DNA for the CDR3 is TGTGCCACCAGCAGAGTGGACTCCTACGAGCAGTACTTC. This chain links TRBV15 with TRBJ2-7; no firm D call. Germline CDR1 is LNHNV and CDR2 is YYDKDF (reference sequence). Trimming shortened V by 1 base and J by 0 bases, and 4 bases separated the two germline ends. This CDR3 has 13 residues.